The 14 T cell receptor beta chains below were found in one sample sequenced in a study of cytomegalovirus exposure and HLA in healthy donors listed by TCRdb under 2017. Libraries were prepared through the immunoSEQ multiplex PCR assay. A mixture of 60 forward primers for TCR Vbeta segments and 13 reverse primers for TCR Jbeta segments was used in the multiplex PCR. Drawn from immuneACCESS, this table holds only the in-frame rearrangements with V and J called that TCRdb kept. Clones are partly lost; checked studies trace under half to an unresolved V gene and leave the rest unexplained. Within this sample are around 190,000 clones, with more than 85% of them counted one time only. The top ten clonotypes cover 1.5% to 2% of the sample. The sequenced sample was PBMCs. The receptors come from a woman under 30 in good health and CMV-seronegative.

The CDR3 reads CASSFQGAANEKLFF. The CDR3 bases are TGTGCCAGCAGCTTTCAGGGGGCTGCTAATGAAAAACTGTTTTTT. The chain carries TRBV6-6 and TRBJ1-4; 8 bases are shared with TRBD1. CDR3 length equals 15 residues. CDR1 and CDR2 from the germline V gene are MNHNY and SVGAGI (reference sequence). Trimming took 6 bases from V and 3 from J; bases not matched to a gene: 6.

Only a few counts were recorded for this clone. This sequence joins TRBV6-1 and TRBJ1-5, with 7 bases aligning to TRBD1. Trimming removed 4 bases from V and 6 bases from J; junction bases left unmatched: 3. The CDR3 is made up of 13 amino acids. Per the germline V gene, CDR1 is MNHNS and CDR2 is SASEGT. CDR3 region: CASSGQGGQPQHF. As DNA, the CDR3 is TGTGCCAGCAGTGGACAGGGTGGTCAGCCCCAGCATTTT.

The J gene is TRBJ1-1, the V gene TRBV11-2, with TRBD1 matching over 7 bases. Germline V gene sequence: CDR1 SGHAT, CDR2 FQNNGV. V lost 7 bases to trimming and J lost 4 bases; unmatched junction nucleotides: 6. CDR3 size: 13 residues. CDR3 coding DNA: TGTGCCAGCATCGACAGGGTCCCCACTGAAGCTTTCTTT. Its translation: CASIDRVPTEAFF.

This clone showed up just a few times. V and J are TRBV6-5 and TRBJ1-6; 7 nucleotides line up with TRBD1. The CDR3 has 16 amino acids. Germline CDR1 MNHEY, CDR2 SVGAGI. V lost 2 bases, J lost 5 bases, and 6 bases stayed unmatched. For the CDR3, the DNA is TGTGCCAGCAGTTACAGTCGGACAGGACATAATTCACCCCTCCACTTT. It yields the protein CASSYSRTGHNSPLHF.

V usage is TRBV11-2 and J usage is TRBJ2-7; 9 nucleotides agree with TRBD1. The CDR3 length is 14 residues. J gave up 1 base and V 3 bases, and 1 base lay outside the gene matches. CDR1 SGHAT and CDR2 FQNNGV come from the germline V gene. CDR3 residues: CASSFGTGSYEQYF. In DNA form, the CDR3 reads TGTGCCAGCAGCTTCGGGACAGGGTCCTACGAGCAGTACTTC.

V gene TRBV28 combines with J gene TRBJ1-4; tentatively, D is TRBD1 (6 bases). The CDR3 consists of 15 residues. The V gene lost 7 bases and the J gene lost 5 bases, with 17 bases spanning the gap. Germline-derived CDR1 and CDR2 are MDHEN and SYDVKM. In nucleotides, the CDR3 is TGTGCCAGCAATCCCTTAGGACAGTTAAATGAAAAACTGTTTTTT. Its protein product is CASNPLGQLNEKLFF.

The chain carries TRBV9 and TRBJ2-5; TRBD2 agrees at 10 bases. Unmatched junction bases numbered 2, after V lost 3 bases and J lost 3 bases. Germline lookup yields CDR1 SGDLS and CDR2 YYNGEE. This CDR3 has 14 residues. CDR3 amino acids: CASSAGLAEETQYF. In DNA form, the CDR3 reads TGTGCCAGCAGCGCAGGACTAGCGGAAGAGACCCAGTACTTC.

This chain joins TRBV10-2 and TRBJ2-5; 11 nucleotides agree with TRBD2. Judging by the DNA end, TRBJ2-7 fits better; the J call may be wrong. There are 13 residues in the CDR3. Germline V gene lookup returns CDR1 WSHSY and CDR2 SAAADI. CDR3 sequence (DNA): TGCGCCAGCAAAACTAGCGGGAGAGACGAGCAGTACTTC. This sequence encodes CASKTSGRDEQYF.

The chain uses TRBV7-2 and TRBJ1-6; D perhaps matches TRBD1 (6 bases). CDR1 and CDR2 (germline): SGHTA, FQGNSA. Trimming cost V 2 bases and J 0 bases, with 17 bases left between them. The length of the CDR3 is 19 residues. The CDR3 loop is CASSLSGALLSSYNSPLHF. CDR3 bases: TGTGCCAGCAGCTTATCAGGGGCCCTCCTAAGCTCCTATAATTCACCCCTCCACTTT. The whole variable domain, filled in from reference TRBV7-2 and TRBJ1-6, reads GAGVSQSPSNKVTEKGKDVELRCDPISGHTALYWYRQSLGQGLEFLIYFQGNSAPDKSGLPSDRFSAERTGGSVSTLTIQRTQQEDSAVYLCASSLSGALLSSYNSPLHFGNGTRLTVT.

The rearrangement joins TRBV5-4 to TRBJ1-1; 12 positions match TRBD1. Germline CDR1 SGHNT, CDR2 YYREEE (reference sequence). Losses at the gene ends were 4 bases for V and 0 bases for J; bases not matched to a gene: 10. The CDR3 has 18 residues. CDR3 sequence: CASSPWDRGQAVNTEAFF. The DNA of the CDR3 is TGTGCCAGCAGCCCCTGGGACAGGGGGCAAGCGGTGAACACTGAAGCTTTCTTT. The variable domain in full, completed from reference TRBV5-4 and TRBJ1-1, reads ETGVTQSPTHLIKTRGQQVTLRCSSQSGHNTVSWYQQALGQGPQFIFQYYREEENGRGNFPPRFSGLQFPNYSSELNVNALELDDSALYLCASSPWDRGQAVNTEAFFGQGTRLTVV.

The chain recombines TRBV5-1 with TRBJ2-7, with D hard to call. V was shortened by 1 base and J by 2 bases, with 10 bases between the two germline ends. Germline assignment: CDR1 SGHRS and CDR2 YFSETQ. The CDR3 extends over 14 amino acids. DNA for the CDR3: TGCGCCAGCAGCTTGTCCACACGCACCTACGAGCAGTACTTC. It encodes CASSLSTRTYEQYF.

J is TRBJ2-5 and V is TRBV4-2; 15 nucleotides match TRBD2. V shed 0 bases and J 2 bases; nucleotides not matched to a gene: 7. The CDR3 has 19 amino acids. Germline loops: CDR1 LGHNA, CDR2 YNFKEQ. In DNA, the CDR3 is TGTGCCAGCAGCCAAGATGGACTAGCGGGAGGGCCTCGTCAAGAGACCCAGTACTTC. Its translation is CASSQDGLAGGPRQETQYF.

The chain combines TRBV6-1 with TRBJ1-4; perhaps TRBD1 as D (6 bases). CDR1 and CDR2 from the germline V gene are MNHNS and SASEGT. Trimming shortened V by 4 bases and J by 6 bases, and 15 bases separated the two germline ends. The CDR3 is made up of 15 amino acids. The CDR3 sequence: CASSARGRSDEKLFF. The CDR3 DNA follows: TGTGCCAGCAGTGCCAGGGGTCGTTCGGATGAAAAACTGTTTTTT.

The chain links TRBV6-1 to TRBJ1-2, with TRBD1 matching 7 bases. CDR1 is MNHNS, CDR2 SASEGT, per germline. The CDR3 is made up of 14 amino acids. J was trimmed by 7 bases and V by 7 bases; bases with no gene match: 12. In DNA, the CDR3 is TGTGCCAGCATGCGGCCCGACAGGGCGAGTGGCTACACCTTC. It codes for CASMRPDRASGYTF.